This is a list of T cell receptor beta chains from one sample in a study of PD-1 blockade in classical Hodgkin lymphoma. The assay was immunoSEQ multiplex PCR, and TCRdb's table has in-frame clones only and misses some. The table has roughly 3,000 clones, roughly three quarters seen once. The source was CD8+ T cells from blood, collected before the fourth cycle of nivolumab. These receptors all stem from a human donor with classical Hodgkin lymphoma. Each CDR3 is given with its conserved first and last residue. The D gene is left open where the match is weak. Clone size is not always given. Where it is, it says once, few, many or a class for expanded clones.

D gene,V gene,clone size,J gene,CDR3 DNA,CDR3 protein
.,TRBV5-5,.,TRBJ2-7,TGTGCCAGCAGCTTGGAGGGGTCCCGGCGAACCTACGAGCAGTACTTC,CASSLEGSRRTYEQYF
.,TRBV15,.,TRBJ1-5,TGTGCCACCAGCCCAGTCGGGTATCAGCCCCAGCATTTT,CATSPVGYQPQHF
TRBD1,TRBV6-5,.,TRBJ1-5,TGTGCCAGCAGTCAACAGGGGTATAGCAATCAGCCCCAGCATTTT,CASSQQGYSNQPQHF
.,TRBV7-7,.,TRBJ2-2,TGTGCTAGCAGCTCGGGGATCGGGGAGCTGTTTTTT,CASSSGIGELFF
.,TRBV7-9,.,TRBJ1-1,TGTGCCAGCAGCGAGGAGGTGGAAGCTTTCTTT,CASSEEVEAFF
.,TRBV9,.,TRBJ1-2,TGTGCCAGCAGCTTAGACAGCTACTATGGCTACACCTTC,CASSLDSYYGYTF
TRBD1,TRBV7-6,.,TRBJ2-1,TGTGCCAGCAGCTTTCGGGACAGTGATTTTCGGTCCTACAATGAGCAGTTCTTC,CASSFRDSDFRSYNEQFF
.,TRBV5-4,large,TRBJ1-1,TGTGCCAGCAGCTTAGGGCCTGGGACTGAAGCTTTCTTT,CASSLGPGTEAFF
.,TRBV7-9,.,TRBJ1-1,TGTGCCAGCAGCTTAGGCCGGGCCATGAACACTGAAGCTTTCTTT,CASSLGRAMNTEAFF
.,TRBV11-2,.,TRBJ1-1,TGTGCCAGCAGCTTAGGGCTGTGGGCTGAAGCTTTCTTT,CASSLGLWAEAFF
.,TRBV4-3,once,TRBJ2-1,TGCGCCAGCAGCCAAGGGGTTCGCTATGAGCAGTTCTTC,CASSQGVRYEQFF
.,TRBV6-6,.,TRBJ1-1,TGTGCCAGCAGCCCGACAGGGAACACTGAAGCTTTCTTT,CASSPTGNTEAFF
.,TRBV6-6,hyperexpanded,TRBJ1-5,TGTGCCAGCACCCTAACAGAGAGCAATCAGCCCCAGCATTTT,CASTLTESNQPQHF
.,TRBV2,few,TRBJ2-2,TGTGCCAGCAGTGGGGAGGAGTCAGGGACCGGGGAGCTGTTTTTT,CASSGEESGTGELFF
.,TRBV4-3,.,TRBJ1-2,TGCGCCAGCAGCCAAGATACAGGGACGGGAGGTGGCTACACCTTC,CASSQDTGTGGGYTF
.,TRBV4-3,.,TRBJ2-7,TGCGCCAGCAGCCAAGATTATCGTGGGGGCAGCGAGCAGTACTTC,CASSQDYRGGSEQYF
TRBD2,TRBV30,.,TRBJ2-5,TGTGCCTGGAGCACTAGCGGGCAAGAGACCCAGTACTTC,CAWSTSGQETQYF
.,TRBV7-9,.,TRBJ2-7,TGTGCCAGCAGCGGTAACGAGCAGTACTTC,CASSGNEQYF
TRBD1,TRBV5-4,.,TRBJ2-7,TGTGCCAGCAGCTCGAGCTTCACAGGGGCCCTCTCCTACGAGCAGTACTTC,CASSSSFTGALSYEQYF
.,TRBV7-9,few,TRBJ2-1,TGTGCCAGCAGCCCCCCTGGGTGGGAGCAGTTCTTC,CASSPPGWEQFF
.,TRBV9,.,TRBJ2-5,TGTGCCAGCAGCCCCTCCTGGGGCCCTAGAGAGACCCAGTACTTC,CASSPSWGPRETQYF
TRBD2,TRBV5-4,.,TRBJ2-2,TGTGCCAGCAGCCGACTAGCGGAGTTCACCGGGGAGCTGTTTTTT,CASSRLAEFTGELFF